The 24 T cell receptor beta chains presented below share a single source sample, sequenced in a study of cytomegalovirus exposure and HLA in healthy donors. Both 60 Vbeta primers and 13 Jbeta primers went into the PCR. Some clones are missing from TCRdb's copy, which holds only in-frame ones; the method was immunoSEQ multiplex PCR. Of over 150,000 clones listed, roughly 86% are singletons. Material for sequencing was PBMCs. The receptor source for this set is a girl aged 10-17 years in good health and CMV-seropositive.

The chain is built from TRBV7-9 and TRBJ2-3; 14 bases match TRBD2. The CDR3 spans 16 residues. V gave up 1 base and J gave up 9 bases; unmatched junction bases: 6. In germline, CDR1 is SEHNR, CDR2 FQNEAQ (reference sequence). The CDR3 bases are TGTGCCAGCAGCTTAGAGGGGACTAGCGGGGGAGTGACGCAGTATTTT. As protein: CASSLEGTSGGVTQYF.

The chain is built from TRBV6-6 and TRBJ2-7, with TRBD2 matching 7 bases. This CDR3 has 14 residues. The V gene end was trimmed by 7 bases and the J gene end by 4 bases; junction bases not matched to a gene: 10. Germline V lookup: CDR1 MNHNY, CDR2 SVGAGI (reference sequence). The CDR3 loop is CASIRTGGGYEQYF. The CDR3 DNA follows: TGTGCCAGCATTAGAACGGGGGGAGGATACGAGCAGTACTTC.

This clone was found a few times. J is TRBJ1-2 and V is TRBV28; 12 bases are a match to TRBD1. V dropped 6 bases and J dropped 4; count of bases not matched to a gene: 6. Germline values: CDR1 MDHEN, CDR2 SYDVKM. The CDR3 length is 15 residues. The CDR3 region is CASRGTGGGSYGYTF. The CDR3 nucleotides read TGTGCCAGCAGGGGGACAGGGGGCGGTAGCTATGGCTACACCTTC.

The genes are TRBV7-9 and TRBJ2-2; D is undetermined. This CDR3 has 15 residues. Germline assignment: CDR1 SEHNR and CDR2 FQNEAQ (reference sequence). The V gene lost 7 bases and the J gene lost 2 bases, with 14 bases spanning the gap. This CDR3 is CASTPSRENTGELFF. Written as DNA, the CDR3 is TGTGCCAGCACCCCTTCCCGCGAAAACACCGGGGAGCTGTTTTTT. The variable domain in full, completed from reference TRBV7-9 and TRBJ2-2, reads DTGVSQNPRHKITKRGQNVTFRCDPISEHNRLYWYRQTLGQGPEFLTYFQNEAQLEKSRLLSDRFSAERPKGSFSTLEIQRTEQGDSAMYLCASTPSRENTGELFFGEGSRLTVL.

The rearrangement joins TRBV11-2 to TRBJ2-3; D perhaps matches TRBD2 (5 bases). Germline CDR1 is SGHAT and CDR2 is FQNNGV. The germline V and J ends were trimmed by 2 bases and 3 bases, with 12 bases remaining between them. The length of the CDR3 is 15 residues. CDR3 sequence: CASSLTTRTTDTQYF. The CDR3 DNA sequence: TGTGCCAGCAGCTTAACAACTAGGACTACAGATACGCAGTATTTT.

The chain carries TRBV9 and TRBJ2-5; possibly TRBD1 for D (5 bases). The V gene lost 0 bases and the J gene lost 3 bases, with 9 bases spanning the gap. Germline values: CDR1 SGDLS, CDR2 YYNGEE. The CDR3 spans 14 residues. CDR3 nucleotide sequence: TGTGCCAGCAGCGTAGGGCAGGGCAAAGAGACCCAGTACTTC. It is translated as CASSVGQGKETQYF.

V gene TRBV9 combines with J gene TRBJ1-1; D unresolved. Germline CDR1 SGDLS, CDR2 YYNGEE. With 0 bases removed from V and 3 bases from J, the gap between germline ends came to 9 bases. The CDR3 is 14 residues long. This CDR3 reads CASSVEDGDTEAFF. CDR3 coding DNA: TGTGCCAGCAGCGTAGAGGACGGGGACACTGAAGCTTTCTTT.

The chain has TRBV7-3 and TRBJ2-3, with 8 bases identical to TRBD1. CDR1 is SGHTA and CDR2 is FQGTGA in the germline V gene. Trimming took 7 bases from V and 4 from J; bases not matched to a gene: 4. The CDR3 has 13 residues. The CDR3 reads CASNGQGSDTQYF. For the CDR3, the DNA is TGTGCCAGCAATGGACAGGGTTCAGATACGCAGTATTTT.

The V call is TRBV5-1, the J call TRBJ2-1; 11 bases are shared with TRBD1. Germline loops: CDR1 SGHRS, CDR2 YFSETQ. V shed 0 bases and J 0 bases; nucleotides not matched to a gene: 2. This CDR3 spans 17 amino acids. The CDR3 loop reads CASSLGGTGGSYNEQFF. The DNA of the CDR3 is TGCGCCAGCAGCTTGGGCGGGACAGGGGGCTCCTACAATGAGCAGTTCTTC.

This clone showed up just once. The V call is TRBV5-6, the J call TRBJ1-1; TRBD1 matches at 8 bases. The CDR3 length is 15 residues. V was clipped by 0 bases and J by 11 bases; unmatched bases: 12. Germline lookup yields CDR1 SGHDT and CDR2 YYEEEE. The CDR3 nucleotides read TGTGCCAGCAGCTTGGTGGACAGGGAAGAAAGTTTGGCTTTCTTT. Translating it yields CASSLVDREESLAFF.

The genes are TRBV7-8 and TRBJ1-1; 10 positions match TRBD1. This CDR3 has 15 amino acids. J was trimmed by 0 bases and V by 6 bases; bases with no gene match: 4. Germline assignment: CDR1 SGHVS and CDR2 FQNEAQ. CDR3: CASRPGTGVNTEAFF. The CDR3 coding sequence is TGTGCCAGCAGACCCGGGACAGGGGTGAACACTGAAGCTTTCTTT.

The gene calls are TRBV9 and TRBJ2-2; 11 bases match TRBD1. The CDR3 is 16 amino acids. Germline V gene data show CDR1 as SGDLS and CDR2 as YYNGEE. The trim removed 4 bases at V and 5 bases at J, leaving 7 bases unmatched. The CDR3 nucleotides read TGTGCCAGCAGCACTCGGACAGGGGGCTGGACCGGGGAGCTGTTTTTT. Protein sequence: CASSTRTGGWTGELFF.

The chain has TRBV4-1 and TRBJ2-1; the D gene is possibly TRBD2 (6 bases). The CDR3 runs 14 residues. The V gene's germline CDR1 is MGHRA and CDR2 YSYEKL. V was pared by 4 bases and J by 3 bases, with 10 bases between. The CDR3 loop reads CASSLGSGYNEQFF. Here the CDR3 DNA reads TGCGCCAGCAGCCTTGGTAGCGGCTACAATGAGCAGTTCTTC.

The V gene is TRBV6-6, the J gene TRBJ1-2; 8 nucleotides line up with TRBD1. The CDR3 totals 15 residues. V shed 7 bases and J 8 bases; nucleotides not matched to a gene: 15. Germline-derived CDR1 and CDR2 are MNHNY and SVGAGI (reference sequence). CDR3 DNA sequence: TGTGCCAGCATTCCTAGGGGACAGGCGGCAGGAGGCTACACCTTC. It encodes CASIPRGQAAGGYTF.

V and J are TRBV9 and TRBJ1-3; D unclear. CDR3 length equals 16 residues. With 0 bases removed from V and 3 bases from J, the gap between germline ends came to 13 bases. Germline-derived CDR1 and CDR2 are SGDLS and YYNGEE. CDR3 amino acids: CASSVARTFGGNTIYF. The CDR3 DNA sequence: TGTGCCAGCAGCGTAGCACGGACTTTTGGTGGAAACACCATATATTTT.

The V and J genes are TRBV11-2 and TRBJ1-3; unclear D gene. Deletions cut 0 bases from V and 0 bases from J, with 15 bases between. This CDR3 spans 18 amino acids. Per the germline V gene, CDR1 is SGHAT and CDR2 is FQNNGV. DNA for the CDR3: TGTGCCAGCAGCTTAGATTTATCCAATGTACTCTCTGGAAACACCATATATTTT. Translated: CASSLDLSNVLSGNTIYF. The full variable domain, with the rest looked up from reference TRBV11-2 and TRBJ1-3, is EAGVAQSPRYKIIEKRQSVAFWCNPISGHATLYWYQQILGQGPKLLIQFQNNGVVDDSQLPKDRFSAERLKGVDSTLKIQPAKLEDSAVYLCASSLDLSNVLSGNTIYFGEGSWLTVV.

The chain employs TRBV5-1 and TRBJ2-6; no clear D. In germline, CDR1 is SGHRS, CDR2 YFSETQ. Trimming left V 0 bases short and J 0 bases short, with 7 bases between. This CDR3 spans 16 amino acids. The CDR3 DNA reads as TGCGCCAGCAGCTTGGGACACCCCTCTGGGGCCAACGTCCTGACTTTC. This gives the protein CASSLGHPSGANVLTF.

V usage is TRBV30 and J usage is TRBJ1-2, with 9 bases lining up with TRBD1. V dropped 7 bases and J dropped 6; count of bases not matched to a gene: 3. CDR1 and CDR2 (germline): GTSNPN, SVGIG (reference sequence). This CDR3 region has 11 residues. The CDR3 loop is CASRQGDGYTF. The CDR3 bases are TGTGCCTCACGACAGGGGGATGGCTACACCTTC. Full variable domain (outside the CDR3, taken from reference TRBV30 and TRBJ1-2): SQTIHQWPATLVQPVGSPLSLECTVEGTSNPNLYWYRQAAGRGLQLLFYSVGIGQISSEVPQNLSASRPQDRQFILSSKKLLLSDSGFYLCASRQGDGYTFGSGTRLTVV.

DNA of the CDR3: TGTGCCAGCAGCTCAGAGTCCCTAAGCGGGCAGAGCTCCTACGAGCAGTACTTC. Translation: CASSSESLSGQSSYEQYF. The V gene is TRBV13, the J gene TRBJ2-7; TRBD2 might be the D (6 bases). Germline CDR1 PRHDT, CDR2 FYEKMQ (reference sequence). CDR3 size: 18 residues. V gave up 4 bases and J gave up 0 bases, with 22 bases separating them.

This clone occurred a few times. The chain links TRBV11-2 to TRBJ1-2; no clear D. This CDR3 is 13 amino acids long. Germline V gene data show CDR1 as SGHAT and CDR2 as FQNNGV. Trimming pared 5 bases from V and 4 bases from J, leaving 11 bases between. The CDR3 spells CASSTPPGYGYTF. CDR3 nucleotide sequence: TGTGCCAGCAGCACCCCCCCGGGCTATGGCTACACCTTC.

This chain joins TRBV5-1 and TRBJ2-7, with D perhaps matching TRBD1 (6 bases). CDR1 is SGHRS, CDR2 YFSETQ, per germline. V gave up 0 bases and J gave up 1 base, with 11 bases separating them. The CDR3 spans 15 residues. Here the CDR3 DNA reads TGCGCCAGCAGCTTGGTTGTGGGGGCGTCCTACGAGCAGTACTTC. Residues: CASSLVVGASYEQYF.

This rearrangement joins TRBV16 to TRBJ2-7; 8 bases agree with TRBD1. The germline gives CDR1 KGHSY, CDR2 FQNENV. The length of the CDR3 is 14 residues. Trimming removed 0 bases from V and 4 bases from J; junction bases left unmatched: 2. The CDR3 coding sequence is TGTGCCAGCAGCCAATCGGACAGGGTGTACGAGCAGTACTTC. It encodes CASSQSDRVYEQYF.

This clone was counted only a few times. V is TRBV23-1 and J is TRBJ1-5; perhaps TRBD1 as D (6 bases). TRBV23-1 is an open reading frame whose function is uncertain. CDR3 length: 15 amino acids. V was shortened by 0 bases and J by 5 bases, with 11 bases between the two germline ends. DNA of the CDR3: TGCGCCAGCAGTCAATCGGGGGCAGGGGATCAGCCCCAGCATTTT. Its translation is CASSQSGAGDQPQHF.

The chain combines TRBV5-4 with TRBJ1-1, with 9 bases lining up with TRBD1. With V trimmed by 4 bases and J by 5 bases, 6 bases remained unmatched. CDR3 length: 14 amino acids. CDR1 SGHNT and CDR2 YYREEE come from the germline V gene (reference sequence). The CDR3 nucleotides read TGTGCCAGCAGCGATCCGGGACAGGGAACTGAAGCTTTCTTT. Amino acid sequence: CASSDPGQGTEAFF.